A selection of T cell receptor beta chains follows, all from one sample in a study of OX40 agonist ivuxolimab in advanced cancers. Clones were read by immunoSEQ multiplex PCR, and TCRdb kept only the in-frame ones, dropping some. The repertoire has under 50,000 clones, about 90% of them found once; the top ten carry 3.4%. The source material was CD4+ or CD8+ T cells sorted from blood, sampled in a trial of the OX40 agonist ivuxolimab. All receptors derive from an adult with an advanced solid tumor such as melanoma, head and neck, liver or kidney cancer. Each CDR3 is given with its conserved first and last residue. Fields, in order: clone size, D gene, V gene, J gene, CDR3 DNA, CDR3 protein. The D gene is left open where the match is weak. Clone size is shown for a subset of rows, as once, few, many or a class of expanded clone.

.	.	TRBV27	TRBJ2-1	TGTGCCAGCAGTTTATTGTGGCAGCCGGGAAACGTAAGGTTCTTC	CASSLLWQPGNVRFF
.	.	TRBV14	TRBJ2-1	TGTGCCAGCAGCCCTGGGACTTTTTACAATGAGCAGTTCTTC	CASSPGTFYNEQFF
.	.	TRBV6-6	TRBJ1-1	TGTGCCAGCCGCTCGGAGGGCGGTGAAGCTTTCTTT	CASRSEGGEAFF
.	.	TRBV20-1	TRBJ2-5	TGCAGTGCCCTCCAGGCCAGGGCTCAGTACTTC	CSALQARAQYF
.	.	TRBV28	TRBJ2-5	TGTGCCAGCAGGAGGGGGTTGGAGACCCAGTACTTC	CASRRGLETQYF
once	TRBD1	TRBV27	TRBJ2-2	TGTGCCAGCAGTCCCAACAGGGGCGGCACCGGGGAGCTGTTTTTT	CASSPNRGGTGELFF
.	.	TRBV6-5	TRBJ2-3	TGTGCCAGCAGTTACTGGGGGATGACAGATACGCAGTATTTT	CASSYWGMTDTQYF
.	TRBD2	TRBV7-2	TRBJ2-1	TGTGCCAGCAGCTTAGTACCGAGACTAGCAGTCTACAATGAGCAGTTCTTC	CASSLVPRLAVYNEQFF
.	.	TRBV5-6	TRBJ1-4	TGTGCCAGCAGCTGGAAGACAGGCGACGGGGAAAAACTGTTTTTT	CASSWKTGDGEKLFF
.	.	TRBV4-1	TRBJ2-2	TGCGCCAGCAGCCTAAGTACTGAAAAGAACACCGGGGAGCTGTTTTTT	CASSLSTEKNTGELFF
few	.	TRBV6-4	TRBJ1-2	TGTGCCAGCAGTGACGAGGGGCGCGGTGGCTACACCTTC	CASSDEGRGGYTF
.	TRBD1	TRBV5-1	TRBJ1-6	TGCGCCAGCAGCTTTACAGGGGGAGGGGGTAATTCACCCCTCCACTTT	CASSFTGGGGNSPLHF
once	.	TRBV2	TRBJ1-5	TGTGCCAGCAGCCTGGACAGCCCCGGGGGCCAGCCCCAGCATTTT	CASSLDSPGGQPQHF
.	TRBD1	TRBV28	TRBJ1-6	TGTGCCAGCAGCACCGGGACAGGGGTGGGCAATTCACCCCTCCACTTT	CASSTGTGVGNSPLHF
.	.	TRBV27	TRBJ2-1	TGTGCCAGCAGTCATCAAGGGAGCTCCTACAATGAGCAGTTCTTC	CASSHQGSSYNEQFF
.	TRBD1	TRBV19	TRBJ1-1	TGTGCCAGTAGGCAGGGACAGGGGTGGCGTTTTGAAGCTTTCTTT	CASRQGQGWRFEAFF
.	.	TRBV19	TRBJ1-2	TGTGCCAGTAGTATAGCGCAGGGAGATGGCTACACCTTC	CASSIAQGDGYTF
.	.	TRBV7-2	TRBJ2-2	TGTGCCAGCAGCTTATATGCCGGACGGGGTACCGGGGAGCTGTTTTTT	CASSLYAGRGTGELFF
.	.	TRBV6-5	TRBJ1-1	TGTGCCAGCGGGGGGGCGGTTGAAGCTTTCTTT	CASGGAVEAFF
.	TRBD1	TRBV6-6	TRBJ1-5	TGTGCCAGCAGGAGAGGACAGGGTTCGGCCGGGCAGCCCCAGCATTTT	CASRRGQGSAGQPQHF
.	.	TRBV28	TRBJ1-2	TGTGCCAGCTCTCCCAACTATGGCTACACCTTC	CASSPNYGYTF
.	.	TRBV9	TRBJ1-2	TGTGCCAGCAGCTCGGGGGGCACCTATGGCTACACCTTC	CASSSGGTYGYTF
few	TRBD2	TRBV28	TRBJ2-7	TGTGCCAGCAGTTTATCTGGGAGGGACGAGCAGTACTTC	CASSLSGRDEQYF
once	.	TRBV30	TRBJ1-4	TGCGGATCAGGGTTTAATGAAAAACTGTTTTTT	CGSGFNEKLFF
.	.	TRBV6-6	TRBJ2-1	TGTGCCAGCAGCGATGGGAGCTCCTACAATGGGCAGTTCTTC	CASSDGSSYNGQFF
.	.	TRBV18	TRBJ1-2	TGTGCCAGCCCACCAAACCAGGTCGTCTATGGCTACACCTTC	CASPPNQVVYGYTF
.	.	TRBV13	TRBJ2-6	TGTGCCAGCAGCTTAGGTTACTTCAGGGGCATTGTTGGCGGGGCCAACGTCCTGACTTTC	CASSLGYFRGIVGGANVLTF
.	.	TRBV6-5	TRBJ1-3	TGTGCCAGCAGGTCTGGACTGGGAAACACCATATATTTT	CASRSGLGNTIYF
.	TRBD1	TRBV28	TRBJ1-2	TGTGCCAGCAGTATCACAGGGGCTATGGGCTACACCTTC	CASSITGAMGYTF
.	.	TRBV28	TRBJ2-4	TGTGCCAGTACTTCCGCTGTAGCCAAAAACATTCAGTACTTC	CASTSAVAKNIQYF
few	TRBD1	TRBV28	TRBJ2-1	TGTGCCAGCAGTTTATGGGGCCAGGGGGCCCATGAGCAGTTCTTC	CASSLWGQGAHEQFF
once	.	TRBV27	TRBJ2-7	TGTGCCAGCACTCGAATCGAGGGTGTCGGCAGGGGCGAGCAGTACTTC	CASTRIEGVGRGEQYF
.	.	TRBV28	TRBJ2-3	TGTGCCAGCAGCCTGGAGGTGGATACGCAGTATTTT	CASSLEVDTQYF
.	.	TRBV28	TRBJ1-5	TGTGCCAGCAGTTTCTTTGGGGACACACAATCATTGGCCCAGCATTTT	CASSFFGDTQSLAQHF
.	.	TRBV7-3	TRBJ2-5	TGTGCCAGCAGCTTAGGACACCTAGGGACCCAGTACTTC	CASSLGHLGTQYF
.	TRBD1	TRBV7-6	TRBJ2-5	TGTGCCAGCAGCTTACTAGGGGGCGTGCCAGGGGCCCAGTACTTC	CASSLLGGVPGAQYF
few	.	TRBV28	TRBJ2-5	TGTGCCAGCAGTTCACCCGCCCTAGAGACCCAGTACTTC	CASSSPALETQYF
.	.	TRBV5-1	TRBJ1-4	TGCGCCAGCAGCTGGACAGTGGCAACTAATGAAAAACTGTTTTTT	CASSWTVATNEKLFF
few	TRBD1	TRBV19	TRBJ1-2	TGTGCCAGTAGTACCACGACAGGGAATGGCTACACCTTC	CASSTTTGNGYTF
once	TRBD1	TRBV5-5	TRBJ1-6	TGTGCCAGCAGCTCAGGGACAGGGGGACTGCTGCGGTATAATTCACCCCTCCACTTT	CASSSGTGGLLRYNSPLHF
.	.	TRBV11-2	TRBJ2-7	TGTGCCAGCAGCTTTATAGACTTGTCCTCCTACGAGCAGTACTTC	CASSFIDLSSYEQYF
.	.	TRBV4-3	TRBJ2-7	TGCGCCAGCAGCCAAGTACTGACAGGTCCGTCCTACGAGCAGTACTTC	CASSQVLTGPSYEQYF
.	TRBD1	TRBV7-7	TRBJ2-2	TGTGCCAGCAGCTTAGGGCAGGGGACAGCCGGGGAGCTGTTTTTT	CASSLGQGTAGELFF
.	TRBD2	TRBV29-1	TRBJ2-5	TGCAGCGTTGGGCCGGGAGGGGAGACCCAGTACTTC	CSVGPGGETQYF
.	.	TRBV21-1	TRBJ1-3	TGTGCCAGCTTATCCCCTACGACAGTATCTGGAAACACCATATATTTT	CASLSPTTVSGNTIYF
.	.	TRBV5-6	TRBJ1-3	TGTGCCAGCAGCTTGGAGGTCGGCAGAAACACCATATATTTT	CASSLEVGRNTIYF
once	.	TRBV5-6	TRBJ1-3	TGTGCCAGCACCCGAGGAAACACCATATATTTT	CASTRGNTIYF
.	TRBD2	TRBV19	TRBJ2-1	TGTGCCAGTAGTCGGACTAGCGGGAGGGCCCAAGGCTCCTACAATGAGCAGTTCTTC	CASSRTSGRAQGSYNEQFF
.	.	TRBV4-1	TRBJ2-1	TGCGCCAGCAGCCAGGTCGACTTGGGTGAGCAGTTCTTC	CASSQVDLGEQFF
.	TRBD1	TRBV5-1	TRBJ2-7	TGCGCCAGCAGCTCCCAAATAACGACAGGGGGTCCCCCCTACGAGCAGTACTTC	CASSSQITTGGPPYEQYF
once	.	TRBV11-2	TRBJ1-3	TGTGCCAGCAGCCCTGTGGGGGGCTTGTCTGGAAACACCATATATTTT	CASSPVGGLSGNTIYF
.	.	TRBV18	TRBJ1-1	TGTGCCAGCTCACCACCGGGCAGGCCGAACACTGAAGCTTTCTTT	CASSPPGRPNTEAFF